This entry concerns a single T cell receptor beta chain. Its target is unknown. Likely unrecorded immune exposures existed in these nominally healthy donors. V gave up 8 bases and J gave up 5 bases; unmatched junction bases: 11. This CDR3 is 15 amino acids long. Germline V gene lookup returns CDR1 MDHEN and CDR2 SYDVKM. This sample was included in a study of cytomegalovirus exposure and HLA in healthy donors. 60 Vbeta and 13 Jbeta primers were used in PCR. Some clones are missing from TCRdb's copy, which holds only in-frame ones; the method was immunoSEQ multiplex PCR. The sample has some 150,000 clones; 75% are singletons. Study-wide points: An apparent linkage of common viral pathogens to several of the most significant clusters emerged in a later analysis.

This TCR was recovered from a man aged 30 to 39 in good health and CMV-seronegative. The sequenced sample was PBMCs. The chain is built from TRBV28 and TRBJ2-3; the match to TRBD1 covers 9 bases. CDR3 in amino acids: CASGQTGTGQDTQYF. As DNA, the CDR3 is TGTGCCAGCGGTCAGACCGGGACAGGGCAAGATACGCAGTATTTT. Complete variable domain (other parts from reference TRBV28 and TRBJ2-3): DVKVTQSSRYLVKRTGEKVFLECVQDMDHENMFWYRQDPGLGLRLIYFSYDVKMKEKGDIPEGYSVSREKKERFSLILESASTNQTSMYLCASGQTGTGQDTQYFGPGTRLTVL.